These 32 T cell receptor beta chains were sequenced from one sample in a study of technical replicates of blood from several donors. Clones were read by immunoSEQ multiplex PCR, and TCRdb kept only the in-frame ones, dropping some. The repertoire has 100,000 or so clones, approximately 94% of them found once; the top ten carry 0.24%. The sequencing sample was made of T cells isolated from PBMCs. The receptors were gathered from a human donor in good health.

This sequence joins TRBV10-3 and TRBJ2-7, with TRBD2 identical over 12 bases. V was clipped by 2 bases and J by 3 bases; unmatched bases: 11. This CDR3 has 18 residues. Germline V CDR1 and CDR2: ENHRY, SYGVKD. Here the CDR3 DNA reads TGTGCCATCAGTGAGCCTATACGACTAGCGGGGGATAACTACGAGCAGTACTTC. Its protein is CAISEPIRLAGDNYEQYF.

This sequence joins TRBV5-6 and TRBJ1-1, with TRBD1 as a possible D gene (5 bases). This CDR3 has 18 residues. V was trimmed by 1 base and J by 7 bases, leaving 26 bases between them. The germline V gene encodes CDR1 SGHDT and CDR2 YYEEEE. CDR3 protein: CASSLIFGTYLGGDEAFF. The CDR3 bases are TGTGCCAGCAGCTTGATCTTTGGGACCTACCTAGGAGGGGATGAAGCTTTCTTT.

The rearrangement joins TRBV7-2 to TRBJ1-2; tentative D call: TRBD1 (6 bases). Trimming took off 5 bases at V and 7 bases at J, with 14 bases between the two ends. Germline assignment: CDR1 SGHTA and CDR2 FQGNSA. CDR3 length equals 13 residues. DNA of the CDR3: TGTGCCAGCAGCCCCGGACAGAATTCTGGCTACACCTTC. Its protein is CASSPGQNSGYTF. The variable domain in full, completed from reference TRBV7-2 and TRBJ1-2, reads GAGVSQSPSNKVTEKGKDVELRCDPISGHTALYWYRQSLGQGLEFLIYFQGNSAPDKSGLPSDRFSAERTGGSVSTLTIQRTQQEDSAVYLCASSPGQNSGYTFGSGTRLTVV.

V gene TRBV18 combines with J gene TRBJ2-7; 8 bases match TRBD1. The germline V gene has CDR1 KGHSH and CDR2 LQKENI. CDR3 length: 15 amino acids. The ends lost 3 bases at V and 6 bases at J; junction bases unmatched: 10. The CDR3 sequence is CASSPHETGVGEQYF. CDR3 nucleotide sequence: TGTGCCAGCTCACCCCACGAGACAGGGGTAGGCGAGCAGTACTTC.

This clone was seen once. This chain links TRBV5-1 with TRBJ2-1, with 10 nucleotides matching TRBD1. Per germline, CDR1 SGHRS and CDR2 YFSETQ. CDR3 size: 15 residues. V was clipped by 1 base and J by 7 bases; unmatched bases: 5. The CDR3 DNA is TGCGCCAGCAGCTTGTGGACAGGGGGGCGGAATGAGCAGTTCTTC. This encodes CASSLWTGGRNEQFF.

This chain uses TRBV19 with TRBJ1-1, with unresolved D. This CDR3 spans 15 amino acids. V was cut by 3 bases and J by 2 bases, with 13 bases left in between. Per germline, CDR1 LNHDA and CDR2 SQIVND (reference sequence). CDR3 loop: CASSMTRSENTEAFF. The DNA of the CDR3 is TGTGCCAGTAGTATGACGAGGAGCGAAAACACTGAAGCTTTCTTT.

The CDR3 coding sequence is TGTGCCAGCAGTGCTTTGGGGACAGGGAATGGCTACACCTTC. Its translation: CASSALGTGNGYTF. V gene TRBV6-1 combines with J gene TRBJ1-2; 9 nucleotides agree with TRBD1. CDR1 is MNHNS, CDR2 SASEGT, per germline. This CDR3 has 14 residues. V dropped 4 bases and J dropped 6; count of bases not matched to a gene: 6.

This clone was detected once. CDR3 amino acids: CASSFSLDTDTQYF. DNA of the CDR3: TGCGCCAGCAGCTTTTCACTTGACACAGATACGCAGTATTTT. V and J are TRBV5-1 and TRBJ2-3; D gene ambiguous. V lost 2 bases, J lost 2 bases, and 9 bases lay in between. The V gene's germline CDR1 is SGHRS and CDR2 YFSETQ. CDR3 size: 14 residues.

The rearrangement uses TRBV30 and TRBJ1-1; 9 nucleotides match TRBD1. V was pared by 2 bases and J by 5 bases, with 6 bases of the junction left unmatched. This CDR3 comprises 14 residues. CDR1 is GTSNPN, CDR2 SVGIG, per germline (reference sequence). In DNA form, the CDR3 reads TGTGCCTGGAGTCCGGACAGGGGTGGGACTGAAGCTTTCTTT. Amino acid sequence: CAWSPDRGGTEAFF.

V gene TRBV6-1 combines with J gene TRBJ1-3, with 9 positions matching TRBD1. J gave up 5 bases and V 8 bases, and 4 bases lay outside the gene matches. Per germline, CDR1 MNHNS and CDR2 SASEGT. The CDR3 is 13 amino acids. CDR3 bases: TGTGCCAGCCCGGGACAGGGACGAAACACCATATATTTT. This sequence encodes CASPGQGRNTIYF.

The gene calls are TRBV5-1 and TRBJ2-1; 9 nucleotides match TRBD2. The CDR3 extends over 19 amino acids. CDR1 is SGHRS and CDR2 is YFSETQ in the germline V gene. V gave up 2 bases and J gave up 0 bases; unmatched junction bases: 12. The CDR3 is CASSFEDGGRARSYNEQFF. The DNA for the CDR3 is TGCGCCAGCAGCTTCGAAGATGGCGGGAGGGCCCGCTCCTACAATGAGCAGTTCTTC.

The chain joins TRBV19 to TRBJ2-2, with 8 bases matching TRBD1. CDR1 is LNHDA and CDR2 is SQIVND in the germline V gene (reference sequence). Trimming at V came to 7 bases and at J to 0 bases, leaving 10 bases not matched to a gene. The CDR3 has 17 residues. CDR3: CASIQDGQGANTGELFF. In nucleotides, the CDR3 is TGTGCCAGTATCCAAGATGGACAGGGAGCGAACACCGGGGAGCTGTTTTTT.

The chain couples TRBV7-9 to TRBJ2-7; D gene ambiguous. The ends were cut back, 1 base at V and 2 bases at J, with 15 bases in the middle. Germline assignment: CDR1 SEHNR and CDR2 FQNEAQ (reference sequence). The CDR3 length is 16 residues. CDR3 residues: CASSLGAEPIPYEQYF. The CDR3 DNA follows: TGTGCCAGCAGCTTAGGGGCAGAACCCATACCCTACGAGCAGTACTTC.

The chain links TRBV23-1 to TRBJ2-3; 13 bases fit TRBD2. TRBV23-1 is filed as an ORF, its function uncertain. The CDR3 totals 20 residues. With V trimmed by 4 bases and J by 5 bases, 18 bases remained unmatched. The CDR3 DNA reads TGCGCCAGCAGTCTCCGAGGACCCGGACTAGCGGGAGATAAGGGAGATACGCAGTATTTT. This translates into CASSLRGPGLAGDKGDTQYF.

The CDR3 region has the DNA TGTGCCAGCAGTTCCGGGACTAAGTTCGCTAACTATGGCTACACCTTC. Its translation: CASSSGTKFANYGYTF. The J gene is TRBJ1-2, the V gene TRBV28; D is possibly TRBD1 (5 bases). Germline V gene lookup returns CDR1 MDHEN and CDR2 SYDVKM. The CDR3 has 16 amino acids. Trimming stripped 4 bases from V and 0 bases from J, with 15 bases between.

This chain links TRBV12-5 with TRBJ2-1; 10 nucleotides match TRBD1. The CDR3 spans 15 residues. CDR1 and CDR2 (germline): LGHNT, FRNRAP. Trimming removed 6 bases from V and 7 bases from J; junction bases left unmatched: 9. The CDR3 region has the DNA TGTGCTAGTGGACCCGGGACAGGGGCACAGAATGAGCAGTTCTTC. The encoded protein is CASGPGTGAQNEQFF.

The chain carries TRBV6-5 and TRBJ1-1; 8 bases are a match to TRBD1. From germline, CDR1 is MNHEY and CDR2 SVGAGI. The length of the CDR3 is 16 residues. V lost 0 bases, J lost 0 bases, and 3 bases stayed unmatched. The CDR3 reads CASSYSQGALNTEAFF. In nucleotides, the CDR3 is TGTGCCAGCAGTTACTCCCAGGGGGCATTGAACACTGAAGCTTTCTTT.

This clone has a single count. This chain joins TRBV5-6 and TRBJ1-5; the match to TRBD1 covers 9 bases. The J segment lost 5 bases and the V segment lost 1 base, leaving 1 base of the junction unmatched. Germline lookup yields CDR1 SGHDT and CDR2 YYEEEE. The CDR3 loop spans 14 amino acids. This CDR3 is CASSLTGGYQPQHF. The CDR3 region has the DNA TGTGCCAGCAGCTTGACAGGGGGCTATCAGCCCCAGCATTTT.

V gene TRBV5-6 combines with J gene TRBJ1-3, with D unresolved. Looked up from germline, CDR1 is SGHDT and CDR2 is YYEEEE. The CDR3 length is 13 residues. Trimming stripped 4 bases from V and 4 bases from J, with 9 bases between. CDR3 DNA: TGTGCCAGCAGCCGGGGTAACGGAAACACCATATATTTT. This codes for CASSRGNGNTIYF.

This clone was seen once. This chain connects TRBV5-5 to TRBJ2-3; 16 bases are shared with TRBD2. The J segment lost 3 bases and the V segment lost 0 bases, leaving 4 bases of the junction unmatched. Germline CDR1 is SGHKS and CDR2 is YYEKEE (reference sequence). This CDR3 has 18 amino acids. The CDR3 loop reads CASSLEPGLAGGTDTQYF. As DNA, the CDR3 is TGTGCCAGCAGCTTGGAACCGGGACTAGCGGGAGGGACAGATACGCAGTATTTT.

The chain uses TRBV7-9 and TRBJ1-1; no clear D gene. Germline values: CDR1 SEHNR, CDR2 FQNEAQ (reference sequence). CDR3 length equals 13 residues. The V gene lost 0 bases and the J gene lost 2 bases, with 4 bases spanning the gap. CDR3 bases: TGTGCCAGCAGCTTAGCGAGAAACACTGAAGCTTTCTTT. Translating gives CASSLARNTEAFF.

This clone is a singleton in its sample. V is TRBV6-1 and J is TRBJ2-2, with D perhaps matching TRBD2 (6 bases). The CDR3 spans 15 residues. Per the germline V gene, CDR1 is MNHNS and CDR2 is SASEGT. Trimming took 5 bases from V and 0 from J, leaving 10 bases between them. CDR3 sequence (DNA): TGTGCCAGCAGTACCCCTAGCGCGAACACCGGGGAGCTGTTTTTT. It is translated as CASSTPSANTGELFF.

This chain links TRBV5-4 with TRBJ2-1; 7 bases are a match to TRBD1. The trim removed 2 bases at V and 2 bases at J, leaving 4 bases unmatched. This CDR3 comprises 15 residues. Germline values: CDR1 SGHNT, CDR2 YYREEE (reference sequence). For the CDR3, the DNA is TGTGCCAGCAGCTTAGACAGGGAGACCTACAATGAGCAGTTCTTC. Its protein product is CASSLDRETYNEQFF.

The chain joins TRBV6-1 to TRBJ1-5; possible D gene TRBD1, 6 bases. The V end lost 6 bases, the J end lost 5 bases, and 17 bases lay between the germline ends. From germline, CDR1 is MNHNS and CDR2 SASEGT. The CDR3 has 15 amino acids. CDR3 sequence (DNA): TGTGCCAGCAGAGTACAGGGTGGAGGCTATCAGCCCCAGCATTTT. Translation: CASRVQGGGYQPQHF.

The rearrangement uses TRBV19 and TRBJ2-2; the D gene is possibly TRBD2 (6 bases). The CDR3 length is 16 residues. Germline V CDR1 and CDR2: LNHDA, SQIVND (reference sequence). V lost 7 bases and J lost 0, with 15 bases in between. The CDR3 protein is CASTPGTGANTGELFF. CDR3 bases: TGTGCCAGTACCCCGGGGACGGGGGCGAACACCGGGGAGCTGTTTTTT.

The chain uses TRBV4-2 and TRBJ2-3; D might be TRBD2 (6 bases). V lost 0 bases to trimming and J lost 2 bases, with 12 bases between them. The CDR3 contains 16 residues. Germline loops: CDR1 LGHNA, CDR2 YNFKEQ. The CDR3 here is CASSQETRSYTDTQYF. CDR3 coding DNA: TGTGCCAGCAGCCAAGAGACTAGGTCTTACACAGATACGCAGTATTTT.

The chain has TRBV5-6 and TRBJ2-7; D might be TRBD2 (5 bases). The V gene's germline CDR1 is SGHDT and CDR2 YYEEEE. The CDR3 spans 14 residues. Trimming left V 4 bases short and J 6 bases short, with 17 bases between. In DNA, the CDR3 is TGTGCCAGCAGCCTCCTCTCGGGGATCGGCGAGCAGTACTTC. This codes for CASSLLSGIGEQYF.

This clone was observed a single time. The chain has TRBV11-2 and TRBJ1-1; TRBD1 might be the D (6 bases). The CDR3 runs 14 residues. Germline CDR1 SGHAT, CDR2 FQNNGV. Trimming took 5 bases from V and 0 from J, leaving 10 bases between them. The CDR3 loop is CASSPDRLNTEAFF. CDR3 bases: TGTGCCAGCAGCCCGGACAGACTGAACACTGAAGCTTTCTTT.

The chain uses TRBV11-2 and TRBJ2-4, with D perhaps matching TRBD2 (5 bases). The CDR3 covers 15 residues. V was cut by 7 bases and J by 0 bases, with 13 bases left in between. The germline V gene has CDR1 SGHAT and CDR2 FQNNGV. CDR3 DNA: TGTGCCAGCAACCTTAGAGGGCTAGCCAAAAACATTCAGTACTTC. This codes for CASNLRGLAKNIQYF.

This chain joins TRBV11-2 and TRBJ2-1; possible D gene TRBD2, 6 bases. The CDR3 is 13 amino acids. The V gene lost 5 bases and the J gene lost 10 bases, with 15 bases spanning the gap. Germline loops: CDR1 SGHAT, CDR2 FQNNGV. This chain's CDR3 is CASSPRLVGEQFF. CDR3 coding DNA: TGTGCCAGCAGCCCGCGACTAGTCGGCGAGCAGTTCTTC.

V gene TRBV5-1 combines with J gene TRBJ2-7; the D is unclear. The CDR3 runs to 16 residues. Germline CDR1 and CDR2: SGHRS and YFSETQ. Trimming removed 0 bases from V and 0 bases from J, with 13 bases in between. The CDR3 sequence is CASSLGSSSHSYEQYF. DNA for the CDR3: TGCGCCAGCAGCTTGGGGAGCAGCTCCCACTCCTACGAGCAGTACTTC.

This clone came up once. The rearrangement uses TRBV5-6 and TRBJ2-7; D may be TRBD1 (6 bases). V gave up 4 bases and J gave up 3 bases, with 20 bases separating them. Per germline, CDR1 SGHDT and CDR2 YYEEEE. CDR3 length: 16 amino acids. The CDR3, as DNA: TGTGCCAGCAGCGACAAACAGGGCGTAATTCTCTACGAGCAGTACTTC. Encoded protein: CASSDKQGVILYEQYF.